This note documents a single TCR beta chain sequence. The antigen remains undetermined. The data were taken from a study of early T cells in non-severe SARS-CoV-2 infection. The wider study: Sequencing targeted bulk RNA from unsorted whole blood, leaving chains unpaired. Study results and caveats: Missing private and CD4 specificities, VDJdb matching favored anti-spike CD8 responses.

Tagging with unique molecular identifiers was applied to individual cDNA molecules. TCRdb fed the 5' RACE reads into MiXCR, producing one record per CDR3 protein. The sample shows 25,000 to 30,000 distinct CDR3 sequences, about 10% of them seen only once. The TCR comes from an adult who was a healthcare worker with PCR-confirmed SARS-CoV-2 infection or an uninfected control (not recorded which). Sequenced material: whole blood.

CDR3 nucleotide sequence: TGTGCCATCAGTGAGTCAAGCAGGGGTTGGATCGGCATTCAGTACTTC. It yields the protein CAISESSRGWIGIQYF. V gene TRBV10-3 combines with J gene TRBJ2-4, with D maybe TRBD1 (6 bases). CDR1 is ENHRY and CDR2 is SYGVKD in the germline V gene. This CDR3 has 16 residues. V lost 0 bases and J 9 bases, leaving 18 bases between the germline ends.